This T cell receptor (beta chain) was obtained from a study of T cells in Graves' hyperthyroidism and ophthalmopathy. Whole-study findings and limits: Most thyroid clonotypes expanded above 0.001 appeared in blood too.

As regards this clonotype: What it binds is not known.

The germline CDR1 and CDR2 sequences are ENHRY and SYGVKD. This CDR3 is 13 amino acids long. V trimming: 10 bases; J trimming: 6 bases; junction bases outside the gene matches: 12. Amplification of TCR beta CDR3 regions was performed using RNA transcripts as template. With the HTBI primer set, the TCR CDR3 went through a first round of RT-PCR. One entry per CDR3 protein results from TCRdb running MiXCR on the multiplex PCR reads. The sample records a few hundred thousand distinct CDR3 sequences, 35% to 55% being singletons. The clonotype comes from a woman aged 18-29 years with Graves' hyperthyroidism. The chain links TRBV10-3 to TRBJ2-7, with 7 nucleotides matching TRBD1. Specimen: peripheral blood or thyroid tissue (not recorded which). CDR3 DNA: TGTGCCACTCAAAAGACAGGGTTCACCGAGCAGTACTTC. Translating gives CATQKTGFTEQYF.